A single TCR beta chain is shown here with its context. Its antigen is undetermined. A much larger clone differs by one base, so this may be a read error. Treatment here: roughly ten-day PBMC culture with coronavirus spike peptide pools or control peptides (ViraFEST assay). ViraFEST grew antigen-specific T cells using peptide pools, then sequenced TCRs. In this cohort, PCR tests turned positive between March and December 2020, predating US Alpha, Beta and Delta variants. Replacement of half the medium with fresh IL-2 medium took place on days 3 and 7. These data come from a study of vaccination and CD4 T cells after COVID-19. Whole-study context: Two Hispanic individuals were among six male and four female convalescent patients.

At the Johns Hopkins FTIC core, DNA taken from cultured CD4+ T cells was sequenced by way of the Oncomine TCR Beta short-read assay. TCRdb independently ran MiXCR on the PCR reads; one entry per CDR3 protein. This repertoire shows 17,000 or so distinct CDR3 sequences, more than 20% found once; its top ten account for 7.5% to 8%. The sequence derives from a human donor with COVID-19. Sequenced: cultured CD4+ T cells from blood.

The CDR3 protein is CSAKGMGIQPQYF. The DNA for the CDR3 is TGCAGTGCTAAGGGTATGGGCATTCAGCCCCAGTATTTT. The chain recombines TRBV20-1 with TRBJ1-5; D ambiguous. The DNA end lines up better with TRBJ2-3; the J call may be wrong. From germline, CDR1 is DFQATT and CDR2 SNEGSKA (reference sequence). The CDR3 runs 13 residues.